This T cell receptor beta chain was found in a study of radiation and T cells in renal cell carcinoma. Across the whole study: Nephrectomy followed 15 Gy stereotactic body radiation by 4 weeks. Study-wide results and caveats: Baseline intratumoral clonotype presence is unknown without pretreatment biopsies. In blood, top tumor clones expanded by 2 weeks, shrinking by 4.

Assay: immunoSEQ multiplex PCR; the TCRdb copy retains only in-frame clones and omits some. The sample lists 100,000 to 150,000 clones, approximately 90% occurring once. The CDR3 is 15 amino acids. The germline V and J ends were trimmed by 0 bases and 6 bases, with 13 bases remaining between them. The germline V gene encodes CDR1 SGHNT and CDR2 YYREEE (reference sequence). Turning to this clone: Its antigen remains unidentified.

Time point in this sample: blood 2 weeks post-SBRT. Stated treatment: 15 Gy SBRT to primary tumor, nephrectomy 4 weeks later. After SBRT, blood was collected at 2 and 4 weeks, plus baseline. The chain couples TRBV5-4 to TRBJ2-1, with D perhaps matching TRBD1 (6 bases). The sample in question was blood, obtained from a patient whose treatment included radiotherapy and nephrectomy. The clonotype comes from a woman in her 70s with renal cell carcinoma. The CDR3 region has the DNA TGTGCCAGCAGCTTGGAGGTTATGGACAGCAATGAGCAGTTCTTC. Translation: CASSLEVMDSNEQFF.